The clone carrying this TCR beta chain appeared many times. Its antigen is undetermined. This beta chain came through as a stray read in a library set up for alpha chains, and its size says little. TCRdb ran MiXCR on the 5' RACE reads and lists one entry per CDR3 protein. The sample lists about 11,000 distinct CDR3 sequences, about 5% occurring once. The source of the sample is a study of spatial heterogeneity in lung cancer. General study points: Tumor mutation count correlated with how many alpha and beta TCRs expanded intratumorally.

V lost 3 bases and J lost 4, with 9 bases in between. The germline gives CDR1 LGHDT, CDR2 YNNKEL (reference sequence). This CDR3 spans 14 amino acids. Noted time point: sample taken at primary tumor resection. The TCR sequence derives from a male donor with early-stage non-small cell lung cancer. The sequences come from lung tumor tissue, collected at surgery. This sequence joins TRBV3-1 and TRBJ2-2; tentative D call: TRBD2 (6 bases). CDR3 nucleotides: TGTGCCAGCAGCCAGGGACTGACCACCGGGGAGCTGTTTTTT. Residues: CASSQGLTTGELFF.